The source of this T cell receptor (beta chain) is a study of OX40 agonist ivuxolimab in advanced cancers. This clone was seen a single time. Some clones are missing from TCRdb's copy, which holds only in-frame ones; the method was immunoSEQ multiplex PCR. In the table there are 98,000 or so clones, 75% to 90% of which are singletons. The CDR3 runs to 17 residues. The germline CDR1 and CDR2 sequences are SGHVS and FNYEAQ. V was pared by 7 bases and J by 3 bases, with 13 bases of the junction left unmatched. This specimen was CD4+ or CD8+ T cells sorted from blood, taken in a trial of the OX40 agonist ivuxolimab. The source of this sequence is an adult with an advanced solid tumor such as melanoma, head and neck, liver or kidney cancer. This rearrangement joins TRBV7-6 to TRBJ2-3; 10 bases line up with TRBD2. The CDR3 region is CASTPHSSGRVTDTQYF. CDR3 nucleotide sequence: TGTGCCAGCACACCCCACTCAAGCGGGAGGGTGACAGATACGCAGTATTTT.